The clone carrying this T cell receptor beta chain is large (0.1 to 1%) in the sample. The entry originates in a study of cytomegalovirus exposure and HLA in healthy donors. V shed 1 base and J 4 bases; nucleotides not matched to a gene: 7. The CDR3 contains 18 residues. From germline, CDR1 is SGHVS and CDR2 FNYEAQ. Primers included in the PCR were 60 Vbeta and 13 Jbeta primers. Sequenced by immunoSEQ multiplex PCR; TCRdb stores in-frame clones only, minus some. The table records 100,000 to 150,000 clones, 74% of them present only once. The receptor was derived from a woman aged 45-65 years in good health and CMV-seropositive. The chain joins TRBV7-6 to TRBJ2-5; 15 nucleotides line up with TRBD2. The source material was PBMCs. The CDR3 loop is CASSLGTSGGADLETQYF. CDR3 in DNA: TGTGCCAGCAGCTTAGGGACTAGCGGGGGGGCCGACCTAGAGACCCAGTACTTC.